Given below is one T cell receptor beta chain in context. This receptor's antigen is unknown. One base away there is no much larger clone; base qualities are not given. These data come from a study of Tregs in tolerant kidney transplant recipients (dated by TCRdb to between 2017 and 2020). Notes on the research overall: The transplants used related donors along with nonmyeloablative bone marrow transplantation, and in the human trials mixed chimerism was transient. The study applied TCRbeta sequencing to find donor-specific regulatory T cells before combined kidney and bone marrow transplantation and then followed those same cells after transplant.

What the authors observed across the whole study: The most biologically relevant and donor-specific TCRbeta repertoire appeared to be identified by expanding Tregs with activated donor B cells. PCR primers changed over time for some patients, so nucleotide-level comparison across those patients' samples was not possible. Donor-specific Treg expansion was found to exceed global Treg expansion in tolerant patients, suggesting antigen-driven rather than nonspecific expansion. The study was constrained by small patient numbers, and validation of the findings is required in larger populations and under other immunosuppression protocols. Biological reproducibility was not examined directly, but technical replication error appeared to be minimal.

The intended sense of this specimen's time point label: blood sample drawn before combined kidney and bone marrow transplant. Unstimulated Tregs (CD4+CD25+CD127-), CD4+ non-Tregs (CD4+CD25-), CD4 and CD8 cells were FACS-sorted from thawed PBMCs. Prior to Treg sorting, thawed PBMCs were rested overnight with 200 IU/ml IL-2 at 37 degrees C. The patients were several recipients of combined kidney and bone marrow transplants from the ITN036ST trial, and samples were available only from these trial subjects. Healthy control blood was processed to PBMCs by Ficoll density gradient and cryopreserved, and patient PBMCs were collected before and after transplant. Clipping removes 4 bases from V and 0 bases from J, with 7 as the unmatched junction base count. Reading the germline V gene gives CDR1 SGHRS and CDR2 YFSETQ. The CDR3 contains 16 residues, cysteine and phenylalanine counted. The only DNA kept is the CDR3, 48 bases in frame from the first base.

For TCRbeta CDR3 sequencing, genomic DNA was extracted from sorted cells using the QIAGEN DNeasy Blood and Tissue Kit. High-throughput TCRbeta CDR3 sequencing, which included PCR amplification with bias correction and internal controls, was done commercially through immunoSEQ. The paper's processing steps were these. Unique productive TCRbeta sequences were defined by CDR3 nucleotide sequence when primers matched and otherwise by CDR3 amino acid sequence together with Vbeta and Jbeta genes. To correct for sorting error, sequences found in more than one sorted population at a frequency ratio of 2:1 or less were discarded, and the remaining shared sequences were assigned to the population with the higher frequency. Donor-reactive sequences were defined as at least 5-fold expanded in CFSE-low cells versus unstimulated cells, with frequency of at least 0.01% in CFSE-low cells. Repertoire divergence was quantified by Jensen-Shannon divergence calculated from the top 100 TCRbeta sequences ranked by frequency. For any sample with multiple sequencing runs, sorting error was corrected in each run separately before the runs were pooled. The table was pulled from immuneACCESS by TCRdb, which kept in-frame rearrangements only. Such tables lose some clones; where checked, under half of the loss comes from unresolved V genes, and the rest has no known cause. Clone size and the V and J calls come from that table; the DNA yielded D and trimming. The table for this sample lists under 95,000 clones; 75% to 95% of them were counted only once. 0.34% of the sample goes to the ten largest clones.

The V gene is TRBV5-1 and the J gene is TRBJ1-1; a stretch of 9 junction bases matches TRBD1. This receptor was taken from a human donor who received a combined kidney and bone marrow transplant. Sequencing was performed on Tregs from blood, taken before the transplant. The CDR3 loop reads CASSPGTGMMNTEAFF. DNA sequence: TGCGCCAGCAGCCCCGGGACAGGGATGATGAACACTGAAGCTTTCTTT.